These 29 T cell receptor beta chains originate from one sample sequenced in a study of control samples from healthy donors and cancer patients. TCRdb's copy holds only in-frame clones and misses some; the assay was immunoSEQ multiplex PCR. The sample shows about 55,000 clones, 88% of them seen only once. Sequenced input: blood. These receptor sequences come from a man aged 50-59 years in good health.

The J gene is TRBJ1-5, the V gene TRBV28; unclear D gene. The germline V gene has CDR1 MDHEN and CDR2 SYDVKM. With 3 bases removed from V and 13 bases from J, the gap between germline ends came to 10 bases. The CDR3 contains 11 residues. The CDR3, as DNA: TGTGCCAGCAGTTTGGGTGCCTTACAGCATTTT. It encodes CASSLGALQHF.

This chain links TRBV13 with TRBJ2-3; D might be TRBD1 (5 bases). This CDR3 spans 15 amino acids. The germline V gene has CDR1 PRHDT and CDR2 FYEKMQ (reference sequence). V was clipped by 2 bases and J by 2 bases, with 11 bases between them. The CDR3 loop reads CASSLIADNTDTQYF. CDR3 nucleotide sequence: TGTGCCAGCAGCTTAATTGCGGACAACACAGATACGCAGTATTTT.

This rearrangement joins TRBV28 to TRBJ2-1; D perhaps matches TRBD2 (6 bases). Trimming took 3 bases from V and 12 from J, leaving 15 bases between them. This CDR3 region has 13 residues. CDR1 and CDR2 (germline): MDHEN, SYDVKM. CDR3 sequence (DNA): TGTGCCAGCAGTTTTGATGGGGGGTCCATGCAGTTCTTC. Protein sequence: CASSFDGGSMQFF. Based on the CDR3 plus reference TRBV28 and TRBJ2-1, the full variable domain is DVKVTQSSRYLVKRTGEKVFLECVQDMDHENMFWYRQDPGLGLRLIYFSYDVKMKEKGDIPEGYSVSREKKERFSLILESASTNQTSMYLCASSFDGGSMQFFGPGTRLTVL.

This sequence joins TRBV6-5 and TRBJ1-2; no clear D gene. The length of the CDR3 is 14 residues. V shed 2 bases and J shed 4 bases, with 11 bases lying between them. The germline V gene encodes CDR1 MNHEY and CDR2 SVGAGI. Here the CDR3 DNA reads TGTGCCAGCAGTTACAAGGTGAAGGCCTATGGCTACACCTTC. This translates into CASSYKVKAYGYTF.

J is TRBJ1-5 and V is TRBV28, with D hard to call. CDR3 length equals 14 residues. The V gene lost 3 bases and the J gene lost 5 bases, with 11 bases spanning the gap. Germline V CDR1 and CDR2: MDHEN, SYDVKM. The CDR3 sequence is CASSLRSLDQPQHF. DNA of the CDR3: TGTGCCAGCAGTTTGCGGTCTTTGGATCAGCCCCAGCATTTT.

The chain links TRBV5-1 to TRBJ1-2; D is possibly TRBD1 (5 bases). CDR3 size: 16 residues. V lost 2 bases to trimming and J lost 2 bases, with 16 bases between them. Germline V lookup: CDR1 SGHRS, CDR2 YFSETQ. The CDR3 spells CASSLASGTPNYGYTF. The CDR3 DNA reads as TGCGCCAGCAGCTTAGCCTCGGGGACTCCCAACTATGGCTACACCTTC.

This clone was counted only a few times. This sequence joins TRBV19 and TRBJ1-5; D is uncertain. The CDR3 is made up of 16 amino acids. Trimming stripped 1 base from V and 3 bases from J, with 13 bases between. Germline V gives CDR1 LNHDA, CDR2 SQIVND (reference sequence). CDR3 loop: CASSIATTVTNQPQHF. The CDR3 DNA follows: TGTGCCAGTAGTATAGCCACGACGGTTACCAATCAGCCCCAGCATTTT.

The J gene is TRBJ1-1, the V gene TRBV15; D is uncertain. CDR1 LNHNV and CDR2 YYDKDF come from the germline V gene (reference sequence). V was pared by 5 bases and J by 4 bases, with 20 bases between. CDR3 length: 16 amino acids. Here the CDR3 reads CATSPRLVRSSTEAFF. For the CDR3, the DNA is TGTGCCACCAGCCCTCGGCTGGTGAGGAGTTCCACTGAAGCTTTCTTT.

The chain has TRBV3-1 (or the pseudogene TRBV3-2) and TRBJ2-2; D is unresolved. Germline V gene sequence: CDR1 LGHDT, CDR2 YNNKEL (reference sequence). V was trimmed by 1 base and J by 5 bases, leaving 5 bases between them. There are 13 residues in the CDR3. The CDR3 is CASSQVSTGELFF. CDR3 bases: TGTGCCAGCAGCCAAGTTTCGACCGGGGAGCTGTTTTTT.

This chain links TRBV2 with TRBJ2-7; tentatively, D is TRBD2 (5 bases). V shed 2 bases and J shed 3 bases, with 5 bases lying between them. CDR1 is SNHLY and CDR2 is FYNNEI in the germline V gene. The CDR3 sequence is 12 residues long. CDR3 region: CASSERGYEQYF. As DNA, the CDR3 is TGTGCCAGCAGTGAACGGGGCTACGAGCAGTACTTC. Supplemented by reference TRBV2 and TRBJ2-7, the full variable domain reads EPEVTQTPSHQVTQMGQEVILRCVPISNHLYFYWYRQILGQKVEFLVSFYNNEISEKSEIFDDQFSVERPDGSNFTLKIRSTKLEDSAMYFCASSERGYEQYFGPGTRLTVT.

V gene TRBV6-5 combines with J gene TRBJ1-1; 8 nucleotides agree with TRBD1. Trimming took 5 bases from V and 6 from J; bases not matched to a gene: 11. Germline CDR1 is MNHEY and CDR2 is SVGAGI. The CDR3 extends over 15 amino acids. The CDR3 DNA follows: TGTGCCAGCAGTACCGGACAGGGAGGGGGGGCTGAAGCTTTCTTT. Its protein product is CASSTGQGGGAEAFF.

J is TRBJ1-1 and V is TRBV12-3 or TRBV12-4; D unclear. The CDR3 covers 13 residues. V was trimmed by 3 bases and J by 1 base, leaving 6 bases between them. CDR3 region: CASSFRTNTEAFF. CDR3 in DNA: TGTGCCAGCAGTTTCAGGACGAACACTGAAGCTTTCTTT.

V and J are TRBV27 and TRBJ2-1; unclear D gene. From germline, CDR1 is MNHEY and CDR2 SMNVEV (reference sequence). Between the trimmed V and J ends, which lost 5 bases and 1 base, there was a span of 18 bases. This CDR3 is 17 amino acids long. The CDR3 coding sequence is TGTGCCAGCAGTCCCCCGTGGAGCTTGGATTCCTACAATGAGCAGTTCTTC. It yields the protein CASSPPWSLDSYNEQFF.

The chain links TRBV5-1 to TRBJ2-5, with a tentative D call TRBD2 (6 bases). CDR1 and CDR2 from the germline V gene are SGHRS and YFSETQ. This CDR3 is built from 14 residues. The V and J ends lost 4 bases and 4 bases respectively, with 14 bases between them. The DNA of the CDR3 is TGCGCCAGCAGCCCTTCCGGAGGGCTAGAGACCCAGTACTTC. This encodes CASSPSGGLETQYF.

This clone occurred a few times. The J gene is TRBJ2-7, the V gene TRBV10-1; TRBD1 matches at 8 bases. Germline CDR1 reads WNHNN; CDR2 reads SYGVQD (reference sequence). V shed 4 bases and J 5 bases; nucleotides not matched to a gene: 10. The CDR3 runs to 15 residues. The CDR3 coding sequence is TGCGCCAGCAGTGGGGGATTGACAGGGGTGGACGAGCAGTACTTC. The encoded protein is CASSGGLTGVDEQYF.

This clone was observed a single time. CDR3 DNA: TGTGCCAGCAGTTCCGCTTTTAATCAGCCCCAGCATTTT. This translates into CASSSAFNQPQHF. The chain joins TRBV6-5 to TRBJ1-5; D is ambiguous. V gave up 4 bases and J gave up 4 bases, with 8 bases separating them. Germline V lookup: CDR1 MNHEY, CDR2 SVGAGI. The CDR3 runs 13 residues.

A single count supports this clone. The V call is TRBV10-1, the J call TRBJ2-1; 7 bases are shared with TRBD2. The junction had 0 bases not matched to a gene; V was cut back by 4 bases and J by 0 bases. The CDR3 is made up of 14 amino acids. Germline CDR1 and CDR2: WNHNN and SYGVQD (reference sequence). CDR3 sequence: CASSASGSYNEQFF. CDR3 sequence (DNA): TGCGCCAGCAGTGCTAGCGGCTCCTACAATGAGCAGTTCTTC.

J is TRBJ2-3 and V is TRBV29-1; either TRBD1 or TRBD2 may supply D (6 bases each). CDR1 and CDR2 (germline): SQVTM, ANQGSEA. Trimming took off 7 bases at V and 0 bases at J, with 11 bases between the two ends. This CDR3 region has 13 residues. CDR3 DNA sequence: TGCAGCGGTGGGGGGCCTAGCACAGATACGCAGTATTTT. It yields the protein CSGGGPSTDTQYF.

This chain links TRBV7-8 with TRBJ1-4; 10 bases line up with TRBD1. V trimming: 5 bases; J trimming: 13 bases; junction bases outside the gene matches: 7. This CDR3 is 13 amino acids long. The germline CDR1 and CDR2 sequences are SGHVS and FQNEAQ. The CDR3 nucleotides read TGTGCCAGCAGCGGCCGGGACAGGGGAAGACTGTTTTTT. Translation: CASSGRDRGRLFF.

Here the CDR3 reads CAGLSGGTRISFYEQYF. CDR3 in DNA: TGTGCGGGTTTAAGCGGAGGGACTCGCATTTCCTTCTACGAGCAGTACTTC. The chain is built from TRBV27 and TRBJ2-7; tentative D call: TRBD2 (6 bases). The germline gives CDR1 MNHEY, CDR2 SMNVEV (reference sequence). The CDR3 length is 17 residues.

V is TRBV28 and J is TRBJ2-7, with D unclear. V lost 3 bases, J lost 6 bases, and 12 bases lay in between. CDR3 size: 13 residues. Germline V gene lookup returns CDR1 MDHEN and CDR2 SYDVKM. The CDR3, as DNA: TGTGCCAGCAGTTTCTTAGTTCCCAGCGAGCAGTACTTC. This gives the protein CASSFLVPSEQYF.

The table lists this clone with a few counts. V gene TRBV21-1 combines with J gene TRBJ1-5. TRBV21-1 has pseudogene status. The CDR3 contains 19 residues. CDR3: CASSKQGQGPFIAGQPQHF. The CDR3 DNA reads as TGTGCCAGCAGCAAACAAGGACAGGGCCCATTTATAGCGGGGCAGCCCCAGCATTTT.

The J gene is TRBJ1-5, the V gene TRBV6-5; 9 nucleotides match TRBD1. The CDR3 spans 14 residues. From germline, CDR1 is MNHEY and CDR2 SVGAGI. V shed 7 bases, J shed 4 bases, and the junction held 5 bases outside the gene matches. CDR3 in DNA: TGTGCCAGCACCGGGACAGGGTGGAATCAGCCCCAGCATTTT. Translation gives CASTGTGWNQPQHF.

V is TRBV20-1 and J is TRBJ1-5; D is uncertain. The V end lost 3 bases, the J end lost 6 bases, and 21 bases lay between the germline ends. The V gene's germline CDR1 is DFQATT and CDR2 SNEGSKA (reference sequence). The CDR3 contains 16 residues. In DNA, the CDR3 is TGCAGTGCTAGTGGGTTCTTATTTGGAGACGGTCAGCCCCAGCATTTT. This sequence encodes CSASGFLFGDGQPQHF.

The gene calls are TRBV12-3 or TRBV12-4 and TRBJ1-1; 8 nucleotides agree with TRBD1. The CDR3 loop spans 12 amino acids. The V segment lost 10 bases and the J segment 4 bases; nucleotides outside the gene matches: 5. The CDR3 sequence: CATQGASTEAFF. In nucleotides, the CDR3 is TGTGCCACCCAGGGGGCGAGCACTGAAGCTTTCTTT.

The chain joins TRBV9 to TRBJ1-2, with TRBD1 as a possible D gene (5 bases). Trimming removed 0 bases at V and 5 bases at J, with 23 bases between. This CDR3 is built from 18 residues. Germline loops: CDR1 SGDLS, CDR2 YYNGEE. The CDR3 loop is CASSVGQGGDLHPYGYTF. In DNA, the CDR3 is TGTGCCAGCAGCGTAGGCCAGGGTGGGGACCTACACCCATATGGCTACACCTTC.

The chain couples TRBV11-2 to TRBJ2-3; no clear D gene. With 5 bases removed from V and 3 bases from J, the gap between germline ends came to 6 bases. Looked up from germline, CDR1 is SGHAT and CDR2 is FQNNGV. CDR3 length equals 12 residues. The CDR3 region has the DNA TGTGCCAGCAGCCCACAAACAGATACGCAGTATTTT. Its protein is CASSPQTDTQYF.

This clone was recorded a few times. This sequence joins TRBV27 and TRBJ2-1, with 15 bases matching TRBD2. The CDR3 runs to 18 residues. Trimming cost V 5 bases and J 10 bases; bases outside gene matches: 15. From germline, CDR1 is MNHEY and CDR2 SMNVEV (reference sequence). The CDR3 DNA follows: TGTGCCAGCAGTACAATAGTGGGGGGGACTAGCGGGAGGTGGGAGCAGTTCTTC. The encoded protein is CASSTIVGGTSGRWEQFF.

V gene TRBV25-1 combines with J gene TRBJ2-1; tentative D call: TRBD1 (5 bases). Germline-derived CDR1 and CDR2 are MGHDK and SYGVNS. Trimming pared 3 bases from V and 0 bases from J, leaving 15 bases between. The CDR3 has 17 residues. CDR3 bases: TGTGCCAGCAGTGATTTGGGCAGGGCGAGCTCCTACAATGAGCAGTTCTTC. This sequence encodes CASSDLGRASSYNEQFF.